This T cell receptor (beta chain) was observed in a study of blood T cell repertoires in COVID-19. On the study more broadly: Samples taken during acute and convalescent COVID-19 were collected in the United States, Italy and Spain.

In the source study's methods: Using reference gene primer amplification, nucleated cell counts were estimated. Measured with immunoSEQ multiplex PCR; TCRdb has only the in-frame clones, and not every one. The V and J calls and clone size come from that table; D and trimming were worked out from the DNA. Of under 150,000 clones detected, roughly 85% appear once; the ten largest clones hold more than 10%. The CDR3 spans 14 residues. Trimming took off 4 bases at V and 3 bases at J, with 11 bases between the two ends. CDR1 SGHNT and CDR2 YENEEA come from the germline V gene. The rearrangement uses TRBV11-3 and TRBJ2-3, with D tentatively TRBD1 (5 bases). Sequencing was performed on peripheral blood. The TCR was taken from a human donor in a cohort sampled during active COVID-19. CDR3 DNA: TGTGCCAGCAGCTGGGTAGGGGATACAGATACGCAGTATTTT. Translated: CASSWVGDTDTQYF.